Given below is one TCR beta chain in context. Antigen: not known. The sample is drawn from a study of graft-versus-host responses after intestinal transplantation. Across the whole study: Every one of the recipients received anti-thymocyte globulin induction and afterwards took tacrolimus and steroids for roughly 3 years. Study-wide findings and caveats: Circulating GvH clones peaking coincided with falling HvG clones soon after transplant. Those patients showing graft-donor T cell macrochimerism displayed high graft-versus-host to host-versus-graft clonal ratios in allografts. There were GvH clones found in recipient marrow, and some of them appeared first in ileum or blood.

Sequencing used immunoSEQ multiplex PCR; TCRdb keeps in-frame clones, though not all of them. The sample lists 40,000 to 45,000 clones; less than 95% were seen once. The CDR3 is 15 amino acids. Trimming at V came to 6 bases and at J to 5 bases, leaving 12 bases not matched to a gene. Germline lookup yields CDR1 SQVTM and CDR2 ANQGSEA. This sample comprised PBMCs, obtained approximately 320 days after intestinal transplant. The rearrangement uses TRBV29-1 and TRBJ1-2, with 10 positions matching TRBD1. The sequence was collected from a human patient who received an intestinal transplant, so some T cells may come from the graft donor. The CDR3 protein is CSVPPDRGDPYGYTF. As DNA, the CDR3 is TGCAGCGTCCCACCGGACAGGGGGGACCCATATGGCTACACCTTC. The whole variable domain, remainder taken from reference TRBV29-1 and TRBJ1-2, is SAVISQKPSRDICQRGTSLTIQCQVDSQVTMMFWYRQQPGQSLTLIATANQGSEATYESGFVIDKFPISRPNLTFSTLTVSNMSPEDSSIYLCSVPPDRGDPYGYTFGSGTRLTVV.